Presented here are 20 T cell receptor beta chains from one specimen sequenced in a study of T cell repertoires in cytomegalovirus infection. Via MiXCR, TCRdb re-called the reads, giving one row per CDR3 protein. The sample lists under 200,000 distinct CDR3 sequences, 7.5% to 10% occurring once. The sequenced sample consisted of PBMCs. The receptors were sampled from a human donor in good health (CMV status not recorded). Some clones in this sample may be carry-over from other donors' samples.

At least ten counts were recorded for this clonotype. This sequence joins TRBV10-3 and TRBJ1-1; weak D call: TRBD1 (6 bases). V gave up 2 bases and J gave up 1 base, with 8 bases separating them. The length of the CDR3 is 14 residues. Germline V lookup: CDR1 ENHRY, CDR2 SYGVKD. The CDR3 DNA follows: TGTGCCATCAGTGAGCGGGGGCCGAACACTGAAGCTTTCTTT. It codes for CAISERGPNTEAFF.

This clonotype was detected many times. The rearrangement joins TRBV10-3 to TRBJ2-4; D might be TRBD1 (6 bases). The length of the CDR3 is 14 residues. V lost 3 bases, J lost 5 bases, and 11 bases lay in between. Per the germline V gene, CDR1 is ENHRY and CDR2 is SYGVKD. The CDR3 loop reads CAISEQGRENIQYF. The CDR3 DNA reads as TGTGCCATCAGTGAACAGGGTCGGGAAAACATTCAGTACTTC.

The V gene is TRBV11-2, the J gene TRBJ2-7; possibly TRBD1 or TRBD2 for D (5 bases each). The CDR3 extends over 11 amino acids. Trimming pared 5 bases from V and 7 bases from J, leaving 9 bases between. The V gene's germline CDR1 is SGHAT and CDR2 FQNNGV. In DNA, the CDR3 is TGTGCCAGCAGCCTGGGGGAGGAGCAGTACTTC. It codes for CASSLGEEQYF.

This clonotype has a count of ten or more. The CDR3 is CASSPDWGTGGPDTQYF. For the CDR3, the DNA is TGTGCCAGCAGTCCAGACTGGGGGACGGGGGGGCCCGATACGCAGTATTTT. The chain combines TRBV28 with TRBJ2-3; 8 bases align to TRBD2. The CDR3 extends over 17 amino acids. CDR1 is MDHEN, CDR2 SYDVKM, per germline. V gave up 5 bases and J gave up 6 bases; unmatched junction bases: 16.

The chain recombines TRBV30 with TRBJ2-3, with D unclear. The CDR3 has 13 residues. CDR1 is GTSNPN, CDR2 SVGIG, per germline (reference sequence). The V end was cut by 1 base, the J end by 6 bases, with 11 bases between. The CDR3 here is CAWSANPLDTQYF. CDR3 nucleotides: TGTGCCTGGAGTGCAAATCCCCTGGATACGCAGTATTTT.

This clonotype was picked up many times. The CDR3 DNA is TGTGCCAGCAGCTTGACATTTGGAGCTTTCTTT. This encodes CASSLTFGAFF. The chain joins TRBV7-2 to TRBJ1-1; D gene unclear. The CDR3 covers 11 residues. V gave up 3 bases and J gave up 10 bases, with 9 bases separating them. Per the germline V gene, CDR1 is SGHTA and CDR2 is FQGNSA.

This clonotype was observed many times. This chain joins TRBV11-2 and TRBJ2-5; the D is unclear. Trimming removed 2 bases from V and 5 bases from J, with 12 bases in between. CDR1 SGHAT and CDR2 FQNNGV come from the germline V gene. The CDR3 covers 14 residues. The CDR3 spells CASSLISPGETQYF. Here the CDR3 DNA reads TGTGCCAGCAGCTTAATCAGCCCCGGGGAGACCCAGTACTTC. The complete variable domain, with remaining parts taken from reference TRBV11-2 and TRBJ2-5, reads EAGVAQSPRYKIIEKRQSVAFWCNPISGHATLYWYQQILGQGPKLLIQFQNNGVVDDSQLPKDRFSAERLKGVDSTLKIQPAKLEDSAVYLCASSLISPGETQYFGPGTRLLVL.

This clonotype was detected ten times or more. This rearrangement joins TRBV7-6 to TRBJ1-1; a weak D match, TRBD1 (5 bases). Trimming cost V 5 bases and J 5 bases, with 15 bases left between them. This CDR3 region has 14 residues. Germline values: CDR1 SGHVS, CDR2 FNYEAQ. CDR3 amino acids: CASSLTWGGTEAFF. The CDR3 nucleotides are TGTGCCAGCAGCCTTACTTGGGGGGGGACTGAAGCTTTCTTT.

This chain connects TRBV12-5 to TRBJ2-1, with TRBD2 as a possible D gene (6 bases). Germline V lookup: CDR1 LGHNT, CDR2 FRNRAP. This CDR3 contains 16 residues. The V and J ends lost 1 base and 9 bases respectively, with 19 bases between them. CDR3 loop: CASGLDGSSVRAEQFF. The CDR3 region has the DNA TGTGCTAGTGGTTTGGACGGGAGTAGTGTCAGGGCTGAGCAGTTCTTC.

This clonotype was seen repeatedly, ten times or more. The rearrangement uses TRBV7-9 and TRBJ2-3, with D unresolved. The CDR3 loop spans 16 amino acids. Between the trimmed V and J ends, which lost 5 bases and 5 bases, there was a span of 20 bases. CDR1 and CDR2 (germline): SEHNR, FQNEAQ (reference sequence). In DNA, the CDR3 is TGTGCCAGCAGCGGATGGACCGACGTGAACGGAGATACGCAGTATTTT. This codes for CASSGWTDVNGDTQYF.

This clonotype has ten or more counts. The genes are TRBV7-2 and TRBJ1-3; D ambiguous. Germline assignment: CDR1 SGHTA and CDR2 FQGNSA. The CDR3 has 13 residues. Trimming removed 5 bases at V and 1 base at J, with 6 bases between. The CDR3 loop is CASSPGSGNTIYF. CDR3 nucleotide sequence: TGTGCCAGCAGCCCCGGGTCTGGAAACACCATATATTTT.

This clonotype was counted at least ten times. The J gene is TRBJ2-1, the V gene TRBV7-9; D remains unclear. CDR3 size: 17 residues. The germline CDR1 and CDR2 sequences are SEHNR and FQNEAQ (reference sequence). Trimming removed 2 bases from V and 6 bases from J, with 20 bases in between. This CDR3 reads CASSLFGAGWVRNEQFF. DNA of the CDR3: TGTGCCAGCAGCTTATTTGGAGCCGGCTGGGTACGCAATGAGCAGTTCTTC.

This clonotype was counted many times. The CDR3 loop is CASSRLAGGPTYEQYF. The CDR3, as DNA: TGTGCCAGCAGTCGACTAGCGGGAGGGCCTACCTACGAGCAGTACTTC. J is TRBJ2-7 and V is TRBV7-2; 14 bases match TRBD2. The CDR3 loop spans 16 amino acids. With 6 bases clipped from V and 2 bases from J, the junction kept 6 bases outside the gene matches. The germline V gene has CDR1 SGHTA and CDR2 FQGNSA.

This clonotype was counted between two and nine times. The V and J genes are TRBV20-1 and TRBJ1-1; unclear D gene. The ends were cut back, 2 bases at V and 2 bases at J, with 15 bases in the middle. The CDR3 has 15 residues. CDR1 is DFQATT and CDR2 is SNEGSKA in the germline V gene (reference sequence). CDR3 sequence reads: CSARRPVAGNTEAFF. CDR3 bases: TGCAGTGCTAGAAGGCCGGTGGCAGGAAACACTGAAGCTTTCTTT.

This clonotype was found many times. This chain uses TRBV12-3 or TRBV12-4 with TRBJ2-7; 12 nucleotides match TRBD1. V shed 3 bases, J shed 5 bases, and the junction held 2 bases outside the gene matches. CDR3 length equals 14 residues. DNA for the CDR3: TGTGCCAGCAGTTTCGGGACAGGGGGCAACGAGCAGTACTTC. It encodes CASSFGTGGNEQYF.

This clonotype was seen many times. The chain combines TRBV7-2 with TRBJ1-1, with a tentative D call TRBD1 (5 bases). The CDR3 contains 15 residues. The germline V and J ends were trimmed by 5 bases and 1 base, with 14 bases remaining between them. Germline loops: CDR1 SGHTA, CDR2 FQGNSA. The CDR3 loop reads CASSTGTQRNTEAFF. For the CDR3, the DNA is TGTGCCAGCAGCACTGGGACCCAGAGGAACACTGAAGCTTTCTTT.

This clonotype was observed at least ten times. V is TRBV7-2 and J is TRBJ1-5; TRBD1 matches 7 bases. This CDR3 is built from 14 residues. In germline, CDR1 is SGHTA, CDR2 FQGNSA. J lost 4 bases, V lost 4 bases, and 4 bases had no gene match. CDR3 coding DNA: TGTGCCAGCAGCTCCCAGGGGGTGAATCAGCCCCAGCATTTT. Encoded protein: CASSSQGVNQPQHF.

The chain joins TRBV6-6 to TRBJ1-5, with no clear D. There are 11 residues in the CDR3. Germline-derived CDR1 and CDR2 are MNHNY and SVGAGI (reference sequence). V lost 6 bases to trimming and J lost 4 bases, with 4 bases between them. CDR3 protein: CASRANQPQHF. The CDR3 region has the DNA TGTGCCAGCAGGGCAAATCAGCCCCAGCATTTT.

Ten or more counts support this clonotype. This chain connects TRBV11-2 to TRBJ2-7; 9 bases are a match to TRBD1. The CDR3 covers 15 residues. The J segment lost 7 bases and the V segment lost 4 bases, leaving 11 bases of the junction unmatched. Germline V lookup: CDR1 SGHAT, CDR2 FQNNGV. CDR3 coding DNA: TGTGCCAGCAGCTCGGGACAGGGACCCTCGGGAGAGCAGTACTTC. Encoded protein: CASSSGQGPSGEQYF. Full variable domain (rest looked up from reference TRBV11-2 and TRBJ2-7): EAGVAQSPRYKIIEKRQSVAFWCNPISGHATLYWYQQILGQGPKLLIQFQNNGVVDDSQLPKDRFSAERLKGVDSTLKIQPAKLEDSAVYLCASSSGQGPSGEQYFGPGTRLTVT.

This clonotype occurred many times. CDR3 protein: CASSRDGTSISNQPQHF. Here the CDR3 DNA reads TGTGCCAGCAGCCGGGACGGGACCTCAATAAGCAATCAGCCCCAGCATTTT. This rearrangement joins TRBV6-6 to TRBJ1-5; maybe TRBD1 (5 bases). Germline V lookup: CDR1 MNHNY, CDR2 SVGAGI (reference sequence). The CDR3 covers 17 residues. V lost 6 bases to trimming and J lost 1 base, with 19 bases between them.